Sequencing of this TCR beta chain was carried out in a study of beta chain features in type 1 diabetes. Study-level findings and limits: Within each of all four CD4+ subsets, Type 1 diabetes patients had TCRB CDR3s that were moderately but significantly shorter.

The CDR3 is made up of 15 amino acids. The ends were cut back, 2 bases at V and 4 bases at J, with 17 bases in the middle. CDR1 is GTSNPN and CDR2 is SVGIG in the germline V gene (reference sequence). This clone was seen a few times. Its antigen is currently unknown. Isolated RNA was reverse transcribed in full, so expressed TCRB transcripts were sequenced. Produced via immunoSEQ multiplex PCR; TCRdb's table is partial and in-frame only. The sample holds some 160,000 clones, roughly 9% seen once. Input material: central memory CD4+ T cells from blood. The clonotype was recovered from a woman aged 30 to 39 with type 1 diabetes. The J gene is TRBJ1-2, the V gene TRBV30; D is perhaps TRBD1 (6 bases). In nucleotides, the CDR3 is TGTGCCTGGAGTTGGGGGCAGACAGGATCCTATGGCTACACCTTC. This gives the protein CAWSWGQTGSYGYTF.